The 30 T cell receptor beta chains presented below share a single source sample, sequenced in a study of blood T cell repertoires in COVID-19. Assay used: immunoSEQ multiplex PCR; TCRdb lists only in-frame clones, some missing. The sample yields around 100,000 clones, about 85% seen once. Source material: peripheral blood. Every receptor here comes from a man over 45 in a cohort sampled during active COVID-19.

The rearrangement links TRBV27 to TRBJ2-6; D remains ambiguous. V lost 5 bases and J lost 0, with 8 bases in between. The CDR3 spans 15 residues. Germline-derived CDR1 and CDR2 are MNHEY and SMNVEV (reference sequence). CDR3 nucleotides: TGTGCCAGCAGTCCCCGTAGCTCTGGGGCCAACGTCCTGACTTTC. Protein: CASSPRSSGANVLTF. Using reference TRBV27 and TRBJ2-6 for the parts outside the CDR3, the full variable domain is EAQVTQNPRYLITVTGKKLTVTCSQNMNHEYMSWYRQDPGLGLRQIYYSMNVEVTDKGDVPEGYKVSRKEKRNFPLILESPSPNQTSLYFCASSPRSSGANVLTFGAGSRLTVL.

The rearrangement links TRBV7-8 to TRBJ1-1, with 9 bases lining up with TRBD1. V dropped 5 bases and J dropped 1; count of bases not matched to a gene: 5. The CDR3 runs to 15 residues. Germline CDR1 reads SGHVS; CDR2 reads FQNEAQ. The CDR3 sequence is CASSEGQGRNTEAFF. CDR3 bases: TGTGCCAGCAGCGAGGGACAGGGACGGAACACTGAAGCTTTCTTT.

The chain employs TRBV5-5 and TRBJ2-7; TRBD1 matches at 7 bases. The CDR3 is made up of 17 amino acids. From germline, CDR1 is SGHKS and CDR2 YYEKEE (reference sequence). The trim removed 4 bases at V and 7 bases at J, leaving 20 bases unmatched. CDR3 nucleotide sequence: TGTGCCAGCAGCCCGAGGTCGGGGAGCCGGCAGGGGGTTGAGCAGTACTTC. Its translation is CASSPRSGSRQGVEQYF. The whole variable domain, filled in from reference TRBV5-5 and TRBJ2-7, reads DAGVTQSPTHLIKTRGQQVTLRCSPISGHKSVSWYQQVLGQGPQFIFQYYEKEERGRGNFPDRFSARQFPNYSSELNVNALLLGDSALYLCASSPRSGSRQGVEQYFGPGTRLTVT.

V gene TRBV10-3 combines with J gene TRBJ1-4, with D perhaps matching TRBD1 (5 bases). The length of the CDR3 is 14 residues. Germline CDR1 is ENHRY and CDR2 is SYGVKD. Trimming stripped 2 bases from V and 7 bases from J, with 11 bases between. The CDR3 sequence: CAISETGSGEKLFF. Here the CDR3 DNA reads TGTGCCATCAGTGAGACAGGCTCCGGTGAAAAACTGTTTTTT.

V and J are TRBV7-2 and TRBJ2-1; perhaps TRBD2 as D (6 bases). The germline V gene encodes CDR1 SGHTA and CDR2 FQGNSA. Trimming pared 6 bases from V and 3 bases from J, leaving 15 bases between. This CDR3 has 15 amino acids. CDR3 sequence reads: CASRIVEGSYNEQFF. The CDR3 DNA reads TGTGCCAGCAGAATAGTGGAGGGGAGCTACAATGAGCAGTTCTTC.

This clone was counted a few times. The V and J genes are TRBV14 and TRBJ1-5; no definite D call. V was clipped by 5 bases and J by 9 bases, with 8 bases between them. There are 11 residues in the CDR3. Germline CDR1 is SGHDN and CDR2 is FVKESK. The CDR3 sequence is CASSDTPPQHF. The CDR3 DNA follows: TGTGCCAGCAGCGACACCCCGCCCCAGCATTTT.

The chain carries TRBV9 and TRBJ2-1; 8 bases agree with TRBD2. V dropped 4 bases and J dropped 9; count of bases not matched to a gene: 9. This CDR3 is 14 amino acids long. Per the germline V gene, CDR1 is SGDLS and CDR2 is YYNGEE. The DNA for the CDR3 is TGTGCCAGCAGCAAGCGGGGGACCGTCGGTGAGCAGTTCTTC. Protein sequence: CASSKRGTVGEQFF.

Only a few counts were recorded for this clone. This chain connects TRBV7-2 to TRBJ2-7; D gene ambiguous. The CDR3 loop spans 15 amino acids. Germline V CDR1 and CDR2: SGHTA, FQGNSA. The V and J ends lost 6 bases and 0 bases respectively, with 15 bases between them. The CDR3 DNA is TGTGCCAGCAGGGCCGGCGGAACCTCCTCCTACGAGCAGTACTTC. This translates into CASRAGGTSSYEQYF.

This clone was counted a few times. This chain uses TRBV28 with TRBJ1-5; TRBD1 matches at 9 bases. The CDR3 consists of 15 residues. J lost 9 bases, V lost 6 bases, and 12 bases had no gene match. Germline V gene data show CDR1 as MDHEN and CDR2 as SYDVKM. CDR3 loop: CASSRTGARSGPQHF. As DNA, the CDR3 is TGTGCCAGCAGCCGGACAGGGGCACGATCAGGGCCCCAGCATTTT.

The gene calls are TRBV27 and TRBJ1-2; 9 bases agree with TRBD1. Germline CDR1 is MNHEY and CDR2 is SMNVEV (reference sequence). The CDR3 consists of 14 residues. V trimming: 4 bases; J trimming: 8 bases; junction bases outside the gene matches: 8. The CDR3 loop reads CASSYSGQGRGYTF. CDR3 in DNA: TGTGCCAGCAGTTACTCGGGACAGGGTCGGGGCTACACCTTC.

V is TRBV25-1 and J is TRBJ1-2, with 8 bases identical to TRBD1. Per germline, CDR1 MGHDK and CDR2 SYGVNS. Trimming cost V 6 bases and J 0 bases; bases outside gene matches: 3. The CDR3 runs 14 residues. The CDR3 reads CASRQGGSNYGYTF. DNA for the CDR3: TGTGCCAGCAGACAGGGGGGGTCTAACTATGGCTACACCTTC.

The chain couples TRBV7-9 to TRBJ2-1, with 9 bases matching TRBD1. Trimming cost V 7 bases and J 8 bases; bases outside gene matches: 15. This CDR3 region has 16 residues. Germline CDR1 reads SEHNR; CDR2 reads FQNEAQ (reference sequence). The chain's CDR3 is CASTQWGPGQGYEQFF. CDR3 DNA sequence: TGTGCCAGCACCCAGTGGGGCCCTGGACAGGGGTATGAGCAGTTCTTC.

V and J are TRBV2 and TRBJ2-2; unclear D gene. This CDR3 is 15 amino acids long. V was pared by 2 bases and J by 3 bases, with 10 bases between. Germline CDR1 and CDR2: SNHLY and FYNNEI. CDR3 nucleotides: TGTGCCAGCAGTGAATCCAGAATGGACACCGGGGAGCTGTTTTTT. Residues: CASSESRMDTGELFF.

V gene TRBV11-2 combines with J gene TRBJ2-2; weak D call: TRBD2 (5 bases). V lost 5 bases, J lost 7 bases, and 14 bases lay in between. Germline V lookup: CDR1 SGHAT, CDR2 FQNNGV. The CDR3 has 14 residues. The CDR3 region has the DNA TGTGCCAGCAGCCTACCTCTAGCAGGCGGGGAGCTGTTTTTT. The encoded protein is CASSLPLAGGELFF.

The J gene is TRBJ2-7, the V gene TRBV15, with 9 bases matching TRBD1. Losses at the gene ends were 8 bases for V and 7 bases for J; bases not matched to a gene: 21. The CDR3 runs 17 residues. Germline V lookup: CDR1 LNHNV, CDR2 YYDKDF (reference sequence). This CDR3 is CATSEGVYRDREEEQYF. In DNA form, the CDR3 reads TGTGCCACCTCAGAGGGGGTTTACCGGGACAGGGAGGAGGAGCAGTACTTC.

The V gene is TRBV5-6, the J gene TRBJ1-1; no definite D call. V lost 4 bases and J 1 base, leaving 8 bases between the germline ends. CDR1 is SGHDT, CDR2 YYEEEE, per germline. This CDR3 has 13 amino acids. The CDR3 DNA sequence: TGTGCCAGCAGCATCCCAGGGAACACTGAAGCTTTCTTT. Its protein is CASSIPGNTEAFF.

A single count supports this clone. The chain combines TRBV6-6 with TRBJ2-7, with 9 bases matching TRBD1. The CDR3 is made up of 17 amino acids. CDR1 and CDR2 (germline): MNHNY, SVGAGI (reference sequence). Trimming removed 5 bases from V and 3 bases from J; junction bases left unmatched: 14. CDR3 protein: CASSLHRTGVLDYEQYF. As DNA, the CDR3 is TGTGCCAGCAGTCTACACCGGACAGGGGTTTTGGACTACGAGCAGTACTTC.

The chain uses TRBV6-5 and TRBJ1-2; TRBD1 aligns across 10 bases. Looked up from germline, CDR1 is MNHEY and CDR2 is SVGAGI. The CDR3 has 14 amino acids. The V and J ends lost 6 bases and 6 bases, in that order; junction bases with no gene match: 7. The CDR3 sequence is CASRRQGATHGYTF. In DNA form, the CDR3 reads TGTGCCAGCAGAAGACAGGGGGCGACGCATGGCTACACCTTC.

This chain links TRBV5-1 with TRBJ2-3; no reliable D call. Per the germline V gene, CDR1 is SGHRS and CDR2 is YFSETQ. Trimming took off 2 bases at V and 0 bases at J, with 10 bases between the two ends. CDR3 length: 15 amino acids. CDR3 loop: CASSLLLTSTDTQYF. The CDR3 DNA sequence: TGCGCCAGCAGCTTACTGCTTACTAGCACAGATACGCAGTATTTT.

The chain links TRBV28 to TRBJ2-3; 11 bases map to TRBD2. The CDR3 sequence is 14 residues long. Germline lookup yields CDR1 MDHEN and CDR2 SYDVKM. Trimming at V came to 10 bases and at J to 4 bases, leaving 7 bases not matched to a gene. In nucleotides, the CDR3 is TGTGCCACCGCTAGCGGGGGGCCCCCAGATACGCAGTATTTT. It specifies CATASGGPPDTQYF.

The chain links TRBV5-4 to TRBJ2-5; D might be TRBD2 (5 bases). The V end was cut by 0 bases, the J end by 5 bases, with 11 bases between. This CDR3 has 14 amino acids. The germline V gene encodes CDR1 SGHNT and CDR2 YYREEE (reference sequence). The CDR3 loop reads CASSLVETGETQYF. In nucleotides, the CDR3 is TGTGCCAGCAGCTTGGTGGAGACGGGGGAGACCCAGTACTTC.

This clone was seen a single time. This sequence joins TRBV5-4 and TRBJ2-5; D is ambiguous. The germline V gene has CDR1 SGHNT and CDR2 YYREEE (reference sequence). CDR3 length: 12 amino acids. The ends were cut back, 2 bases at V and 4 bases at J, with 6 bases in the middle. The CDR3 DNA reads TGTGCCAGCAGCTTCGTCGGAGAGACCCAGTACTTC. Translated: CASSFVGETQYF.

Only a few counts were recorded for this clone. This sequence joins TRBV4-1 and TRBJ1-6, with D possibly matching TRBD1 (6 bases). Trimming pared 0 bases from V and 6 bases from J, leaving 12 bases between. CDR1 and CDR2 (germline): MGHRA, YSYEKL. The CDR3 covers 16 residues. The CDR3 DNA sequence: TGCGCCAGCAGCCAAGATCAGGGGTTGAGTAATTCACCCCTCCACTTT. Its translation: CASSQDQGLSNSPLHF.

V gene TRBV19 combines with J gene TRBJ1-5; D might be TRBD1 (5 bases). The germline gives CDR1 LNHDA, CDR2 SQIVND (reference sequence). This CDR3 has 14 amino acids. The V end was cut by 0 bases, the J end by 4 bases, with 7 bases between. The CDR3 DNA is TGTGCCAGTAGTATAGAACAGGAGAATCAGCCCCAGCATTTT. Translating gives CASSIEQENQPQHF.

The chain combines TRBV6-1 with TRBJ2-3; perhaps TRBD1 as D (5 bases). Looked up from germline, CDR1 is MNHNS and CDR2 is SASEGT. Trimming took off 4 bases at V and 2 bases at J, with 25 bases between the two ends. CDR3 size: 19 residues. This CDR3 reads CASSGGLTATYKNTDTQYF. The CDR3 DNA reads as TGTGCCAGCAGTGGGGGCCTGACAGCGACCTACAAGAACACAGATACGCAGTATTTT.

The gene calls are TRBV5-5 and TRBJ2-7; tentatively, D is TRBD2 (6 bases). The CDR3 is 16 residues long. V was cut by 3 bases and J by 0 bases, with 16 bases left in between. CDR1 is SGHKS, CDR2 YYEKEE, per germline (reference sequence). CDR3 in DNA: TGTGCCAGCAGCTCGGGGCGCTTCGGGGGCTCCTACGAGCAGTACTTC. This codes for CASSSGRFGGSYEQYF.

This clone was counted once. The chain recombines TRBV27 with TRBJ1-6, with TRBD1 as a possible D gene (6 bases). The CDR3 is 14 amino acids. V was cut by 3 bases and J by 6 bases, with 9 bases left in between. Germline V gives CDR1 MNHEY, CDR2 SMNVEV (reference sequence). CDR3 in amino acids: CASSFQQGNSPLHF. CDR3 DNA: TGTGCCAGCAGTTTCCAACAGGGTAATTCACCCCTCCACTTT.

The rearrangement links TRBV5-1 to TRBJ1-4, with D possibly TRBD1 on 6 matching bases. The CDR3 is 13 amino acids. CDR1 is SGHRS and CDR2 is YFSETQ in the germline V gene. Trimming left V 3 bases short and J 7 bases short, with 10 bases between. DNA of the CDR3: TGCGCCAGCAGCTCCGGGACAAGTGAAAAACTGTTTTTT. Translating gives CASSSGTSEKLFF.

The J gene is TRBJ1-1, the V gene TRBV6-5, with 7 bases aligning to TRBD1. The CDR3 has 14 residues. Germline loops: CDR1 MNHEY, CDR2 SVGAGI. The J segment lost 3 bases and the V segment lost 7 bases, leaving 8 bases of the junction unmatched. The CDR3 here is CASKKIGGYTEAFF. The CDR3 DNA reads TGTGCCAGCAAGAAAATAGGGGGCTACACTGAAGCTTTCTTT.

This clone has just one count. The J gene is TRBJ1-3, the V gene TRBV11-2, with no clear D. V lost 6 bases to trimming and J lost 0 bases, with 6 bases between them. Looked up from germline, CDR1 is SGHAT and CDR2 is FQNNGV. This CDR3 comprises 13 residues. The CDR3 DNA reads TGTGCCAGCAGGAGGAACTCTGGAAACACCATATATTTT. Translation gives CASRRNSGNTIYF.